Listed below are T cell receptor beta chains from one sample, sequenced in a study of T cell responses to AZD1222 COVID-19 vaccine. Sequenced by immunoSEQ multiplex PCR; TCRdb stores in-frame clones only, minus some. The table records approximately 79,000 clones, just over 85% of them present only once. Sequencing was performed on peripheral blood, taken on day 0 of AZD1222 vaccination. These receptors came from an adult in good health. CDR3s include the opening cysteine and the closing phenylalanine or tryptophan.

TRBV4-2 CASSRNRDGSYNEQFF
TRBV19 CASSRNPPRGDFYGYTF
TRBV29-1 CSARLGNNSPLHF
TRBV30 CAWKLSANTEAFF
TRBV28 CASSLIPQTGGETQYF
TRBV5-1 CASSSGQLESGNTIYF
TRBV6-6 CASSYPSTGNTEAFF
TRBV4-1 CASSQEGTSGNTIYF
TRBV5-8 CASSPGTDSNQPQHF
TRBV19 CASSPLDGWNSPLHF
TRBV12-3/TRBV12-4 CASSLGTEAFF
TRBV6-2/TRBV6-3 CASSRKTGGDYGYTF
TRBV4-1 CASSQGDGAANTEAFF
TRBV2 CASRELAGGGEQYF
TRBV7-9 CASSLGRAGETDTQYF
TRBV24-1 CATSDPGQGQETQYF
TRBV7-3 CASSLYLPGSGVGELFF
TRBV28 CARDGQVLRSGANVLTF
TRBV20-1 CSARTRDEQFF
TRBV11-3 CASGSGEETQYF
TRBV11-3 CASSLGAGNTEAFF
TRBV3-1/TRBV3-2 CASSQETYEQYF
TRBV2 CASPAGTSGTGETQYF
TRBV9 CASSPSGYSNQPQHF
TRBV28 CASSPSDRVSLYNEQFF
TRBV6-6 CASSYAQGAPYEQYF
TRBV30 CAWRKKGTVETQYF
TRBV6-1 CASSEQAGVSNEQFF
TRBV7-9 CASSLGGSRRAIDEQYF
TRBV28 CASSLGLSSSYEQYF
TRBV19 CASSIDPSGRADTQYF
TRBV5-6 CASSYGDGTEAFF
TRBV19 CASSIGVRVYEQYF
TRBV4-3 CASSQDAQGVQYEQFF
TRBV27 CASRTGVEQYF
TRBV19 CASRDLGQGEREQYF
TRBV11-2 CASSLESNQPQHF
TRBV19 CASHRGELGGYTF
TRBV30 CAWSGLNTEAFF
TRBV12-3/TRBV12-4 CASSLGQTAFF
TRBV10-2 CASGQGNEQFF
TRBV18 CASSPAGQGNTEAFF
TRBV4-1 CASSPRDISNQPQHF
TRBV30 CAWSAGTPGELFF
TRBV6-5 CASRSTWGQETQYF
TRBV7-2 CASSQLPGHNQPQHF
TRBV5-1 CASSLVQGPSYEQYF
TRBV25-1 CASSAWGDNEKLFF
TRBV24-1 CATSAPSGESGELFF
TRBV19 CASSTRVFSNQPQHF